This record looks at one TCR beta chain sequence and its context. What it binds is unknown. Sequenced by immunoSEQ multiplex PCR; TCRdb stores in-frame clones only, minus some. The table lists roughly 2 million clones, approximately 95% of them singletons. This sample is part of a study of shared clonotypes between healthy human individuals. Study details: Two women and a few men aged 18 to 49 made up the donors.

Everyone who donated was a Caucasian adult who lived in Nashville, Tennessee. V was pared by 5 bases and J by 4 bases, with 10 bases between. The CDR3 totals 13 residues. Germline V gene sequence: CDR1 LNHDA, CDR2 SQIVND (reference sequence). Findings and limits, study-wide: Naive subsets usually exceeded memory subsets in estimated richness. Clonotypes that were shared across a handful of donors made up approximately 5.1% of naive CD4 clonotypes.

This sequence was found in a young man in good health. The material sequenced was naive CD4+ T cells sorted from blood. Subset denoted: CD45RA+ positively selected. V and J are TRBV19 and TRBJ2-3, with a weak D call TRBD1 (5 bases). CDR3 in DNA: TGTGCCAGTAGTGTCCAGGGCGCAGATACGCAGTATTTT. As protein: CASSVQGADTQYF.